The 7 T cell receptor beta chains below come from one sample, sequenced in a study of cytomegalovirus exposure and HLA in healthy donors. Clones were sequenced by immunoSEQ multiplex PCR, and TCRdb holds only the in-frame ones, with some missing. Altogether 150,000 to 160,000 clones are present, approximately 86% being singletons, with the ten largest covering roughly 2.1%. The sample was PBMCs. The receptors derive from a human donor in good health.

The V call is TRBV18, the J call TRBJ2-1; 7 bases map to TRBD1. Germline assignment: CDR1 KGHSH and CDR2 LQKENI. CDR3 length: 13 amino acids. V lost 8 bases, J lost 6 bases, and 7 bases stayed unmatched. As DNA, the CDR3 is TGTGCCAGCACAAGGGCAGGGGGCAATGAGCAGTTCTTC. Encoded protein: CASTRAGGNEQFF. Filled out from reference TRBV18 and TRBJ2-1, the complete variable domain reads NAGVMQNPRHLVRRRGQEARLRCSPMKGHSHVYWYRQLPEEGLKFMVYLQKENIIDESGMPKERFSAEFPKEGPSILRIQQVVRGDSAAYFCASTRAGGNEQFFGPGTRLTVL.

The chain has TRBV9 and TRBJ1-6, with D maybe TRBD1 (5 bases). Germline V gives CDR1 SGDLS, CDR2 YYNGEE. V was shortened by 7 bases and J by 7 bases, with 18 bases between the two germline ends. This CDR3 is 15 amino acids long. DNA for the CDR3: TGTGCCAGCGGACCACTTGCAGGGTGGAATTCACCCCTCCACTTT. Translating it yields CASGPLAGWNSPLHF.

This chain joins TRBV4-1 and TRBJ1-1, with a weak D call TRBD1 (6 bases). CDR1 is MGHRA, CDR2 YSYEKL, per germline. CDR3 size: 16 residues. V was cut by 0 bases and J by 1 base, with 12 bases left in between. CDR3 loop: CASSQEQGMTNTEAFF. The DNA of the CDR3 is TGCGCCAGCAGCCAAGAACAGGGTATGACGAACACTGAAGCTTTCTTT.

The genes are TRBV27 and TRBJ2-2; D unresolved. The germline V gene has CDR1 MNHEY and CDR2 SMNVEV (reference sequence). Trimming removed 6 bases at V and 7 bases at J, with 15 bases between. The CDR3 has 14 amino acids. Here the CDR3 DNA reads TGTGCCAGCAGCTCCGAAACGGGTATCGGGGAGCTGTTTTTT. Its protein product is CASSSETGIGELFF.

The J gene is TRBJ2-1, the V gene TRBV20-1; D is undetermined. Germline CDR1 and CDR2: DFQATT and SNEGSKA (reference sequence). This CDR3 comprises 11 residues. V gave up 4 bases and J gave up 9 bases, with 10 bases separating them. The CDR3 loop is CSAIREAEQFF. The CDR3 DNA sequence: TGCAGTGCTATTAGAGAAGCTGAGCAGTTCTTC.

CDR3 protein: CASSLTGGEGDQWPQHF. The CDR3 DNA sequence: TGCGCCAGCAGCTTGACAGGGGGCGAGGGGGATCAATGGCCCCAGCATTTT. The rearrangement joins TRBV5-1 to TRBJ1-5; 9 positions match TRBD1. V shed 1 base, J shed 9 bases, and the junction held 14 bases outside the gene matches. The germline gives CDR1 SGHRS, CDR2 YFSETQ. The length of the CDR3 is 17 residues. The whole variable domain, filled in from reference TRBV5-1 and TRBJ1-5, reads KAGVTQTPRYLIKTRGQQVTLSCSPISGHRSVSWYQQTPGQGLQFLFEYFSETQRNKGNFPGRFSGRQFSNSRSEMNVSTLELGDSALYLCASSLTGGEGDQWPQHFGDGTRLSIL.

This chain connects TRBV7-6 to TRBJ2-7; D uncertain. V was shortened by 1 base and J by 0 bases, with 10 bases between the two germline ends. CDR3 length: 15 residues. Germline CDR1 SGHVS, CDR2 FNYEAQ. The CDR3 here is CASSLGPLVSYEQYF. The DNA for the CDR3 is TGTGCCAGCAGCTTAGGGCCCCTAGTCTCCTACGAGCAGTACTTC.